The rows below give T cell receptor beta chains drawn from one sample of a study of Tregs in tolerant kidney transplant recipients. The repertoire was sequenced with immunoSEQ multiplex PCR; TCRdb's copy has only in-frame clones and lacks some. Here the sample spans about 240,000 clones, more than 65% being singletons. Sequenced material: CD4+ T cells from blood. These receptors were taken from a human donor in good health. The CDR3 runs from the conserved cysteine through the conserved F or W. The D gene is left open where the match is weak. Not all rows give a size; the values are once, few, many and, for expanded clones, a class.

once,TRBV7-3,TRBJ2-2,TRBD1,TGTGCCAGCAGCTTAATTCGACAGGGGGAAGGGAGCGGGGAGCTGTTTTTT,CASSLIRQGEGSGELFF
-,TRBV4-1,TRBJ1-2,-,TGCGCCAGCACCCCAATCCTCGGACACCAGGATAACTATGGCTACACCTTC,CASTPILGHQDNYGYTF
-,TRBV7-9,TRBJ1-1,-,TGTGCCAGCAAACGACAGCCAAGCCGCACTGAAGCTTTCTTT,CASKRQPSRTEAFF
-,TRBV18,TRBJ2-7,TRBD2,TGTGCCAGCTCACCTCCCCTGGCTAGCGGGAGAGGCGAGCAGTACTTC,CASSPPLASGRGEQYF
-,TRBV5-5,TRBJ1-4,-,TGTGCCAGCAGCTTGTGGACGGCGGGAGAAAAACTGTTTTTT,CASSLWTAGEKLFF
-,TRBV29-1,TRBJ1-2,TRBD1,TGCAGCGTCGGGGACAGGGGGCGAGGCTACACCTTC,CSVGDRGRGYTF
-,TRBV15,TRBJ1-5,TRBD1,TGTGCCACCAGCAGAGTTGGACAGGGGGCTCAGCCCCAGCATTTT,CATSRVGQGAQPQHF
-,TRBV5-1,TRBJ2-3,-,TGCGCCAGTTCTCAACAGGCAGATACGCAGTATTTT,CASSQQADTQYF
-,TRBV6-4,TRBJ2-7,TRBD2,TGTGCCAGCAGTGACTTAACGGGAGGAAATTTGAGATCGTTTTTGTGCGAGCAGTACTTC,CASSDLTGGNLRSFLCEQYF
-,TRBV7-3,TRBJ1-1,-,TGTGCCAGCAGCCAAAATCCCGGGGTTTCGAACACTGAAGCTTTCTTT,CASSQNPGVSNTEAFF
once,TRBV20-1,TRBJ1-1,-,TGCAGTGCCCTATCGGGTACTGAAGCTTTCTTT,CSALSGTEAFF
few,TRBV5-1,TRBJ2-5,TRBD2,TGCGCCAGCAGCTTCGGACTAGCGGGGCCTCAGTACTTC,CASSFGLAGPQYF
once,TRBV4-1,TRBJ2-7,-,TGCGCCAGCAGCCAAGTGGGCTCCTACGAGCAGTACTTC,CASSQVGSYEQYF
-,TRBV6-1,TRBJ1-1,TRBD1,TGTGCCACAACGGACAGGCTCACTGAAGCTTTCTTT,CATTDRLTEAFF
once,TRBV29-1,TRBJ2-5,-,TGCAGCGTTGAAGTCCAACACCAAGAGACCCAGTACTTC,CSVEVQHQETQYF
once,TRBV15,TRBJ1-2,-,TGTGCCACCAGCAGAGATTGGGGCGGCTATGGCTACACCTTC,CATSRDWGGYGYTF